This T cell receptor (beta chain) was sequenced for a study of cytomegalovirus exposure and HLA in healthy donors. CDR1 SGHTA and CDR2 FQGNSA come from the germline V gene. J lost 3 bases, V lost 5 bases, and 13 bases had no gene match. The CDR3 is 17 amino acids. Only one count was recorded for this clone. PCR employed 60 Vbeta and 13 Jbeta primers. The assay was immunoSEQ multiplex PCR, and TCRdb's table has in-frame clones only and misses some. The profile shows under 130,000 clones, about four fifths of them singletons. The TCR originated in a man aged 30 to 45 in good health and CMV-seronegative. The sequenced sample consisted of PBMCs. V usage is TRBV7-2 and J usage is TRBJ2-1; 7 nucleotides line up with TRBD1. DNA for the CDR3: TGTGCCAGCAGCCCCTTTTTGGGGGCAGGGGGCTACAATGAGCAGTTCTTC. Its translation is CASSPFLGAGGYNEQFF.